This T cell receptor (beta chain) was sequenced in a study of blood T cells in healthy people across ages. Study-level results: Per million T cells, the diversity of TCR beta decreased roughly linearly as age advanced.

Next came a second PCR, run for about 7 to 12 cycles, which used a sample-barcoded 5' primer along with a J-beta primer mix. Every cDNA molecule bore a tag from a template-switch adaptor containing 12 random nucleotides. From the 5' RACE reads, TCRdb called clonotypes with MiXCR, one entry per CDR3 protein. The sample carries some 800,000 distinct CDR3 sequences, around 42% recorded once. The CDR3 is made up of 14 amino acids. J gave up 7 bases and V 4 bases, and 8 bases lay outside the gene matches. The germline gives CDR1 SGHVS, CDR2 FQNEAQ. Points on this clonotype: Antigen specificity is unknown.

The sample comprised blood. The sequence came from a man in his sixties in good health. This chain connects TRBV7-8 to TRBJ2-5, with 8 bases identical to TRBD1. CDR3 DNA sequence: TGTGCCAGCAGCTCGGACAGGGATTGGGGGACCCAGTACTTC. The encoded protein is CASSSDRDWGTQYF.